Listed below are T cell receptor beta chains from one sample, sequenced in a study of blood T cells in healthy people across ages. TCRdb called the 5' RACE reads again in MiXCR, with one record for every CDR3 protein. The sample lists around 780,000 distinct CDR3 sequences; about 61% were seen once. What was sequenced was blood. These receptors were obtained from a man between 35 and 55 years old in good health. Both conserved end residues are part of each CDR3. D genes are given only for firm matches. Rows may omit the clone size; those that give it use once, few, many or a size class.

d_call,clone_size,j_call,v_call,cdr3_nt,cdr3_aa
-,-,TRBJ1-1,TRBV7-2,TGTGCCAGCAGCTTAAGTGTTTTGCGAGCAGATACTGAAGCTTTCTTT,CASSLSVLRADTEAFF
-,-,TRBJ2-1,TRBV9,TGTGCCAGCAGCGTAGATGCCAGGGGATGGTGGAATGAGCAGTTCTTC,CASSVDARGWWNEQFF
-,few,TRBJ2-3,TRBV5-1,TGCGCCAGCAGCTTGCTCCCGAGAAGCACAGATACGCAGTATTTT,CASSLLPRSTDTQYF
-,few,TRBJ1-4,TRBV20-1,TGCAGTGCTCTGGCAAATGAAAAACTGTTTTTT,CSALANEKLFF
-,-,TRBJ1-5,TRBV20-1,TGCAGTGCTAGTAAGGATAGCAATCAGCCCCAGCATTTT,CSASKDSNQPQHF
-,-,TRBJ2-3,TRBV5-1,TGCGCCAGCGGCCCGATCGGAGGGACAGATACGCAGTATTTT,CASGPIGGTDTQYF
TRBD1,-,TRBJ2-3,TRBV29-1,TGCAGCGTCAGACAGGGCATTGGCACAGATACGCAGTATTTT,CSVRQGIGTDTQYF
-,few,TRBJ2-1,TRBV4-3,TGCGCCAGCAGCCAAGAACAGGGTCTGTACAATGAGCAGTTCTTC,CASSQEQGLYNEQFF
TRBD1,-,TRBJ1-1,TRBV29-1,TGCAGCGTTGAAGAACTCGACAGGGCAGCTTTCTTT,CSVEELDRAAFF
-,once,TRBJ2-7,TRBV6-5,TGTGCCAGCAGTGCCTCGACAAATTACGAGCAGTACTTC,CASSASTNYEQYF
-,-,TRBJ1-2,TRBV5-1,TGCGCCAGCAGCTTGGACTCCCCTGGCTATGGCTACACCTTC,CASSLDSPGYGYTF
TRBD2,few,TRBJ2-7,TRBV6-2/TRBV6-3,TGTGCCAGCAGTGACGTAGCGGGAGTGCGTTTGCGCTACGAGCAGTACTTC,CASSDVAGVRLRYEQYF